This T cell receptor (beta chain) is from a study of cytomegalovirus exposure and HLA in healthy donors. Study outcomes and limitations: Highly shared variants forming one cluster were likely a sequencing artifact.

The PCR made use of 60 Vbeta and 13 Jbeta primers. Data came from immunoSEQ multiplex PCR; TCRdb stores just in-frame clones and leaves some out. The data show fewer than 200,000 clones, with approximately 71% seen just once and approximately 1.5% held by the top ten. As for this clone: Its target is not known.

The CDR3 is 11 amino acids. Germline V gene sequence: CDR1 SGHVS, CDR2 FQNEAQ. With 5 bases removed from V and 11 bases from J, the gap between germline ends came to 12 bases. The sequence was obtained from a girl between 5 and 17 years old in good health and CMV-seronegative. The sequencing sample was made of PBMCs. The V and J genes are TRBV7-8 and TRBJ1-1, with D perhaps matching TRBD1 (6 bases). The CDR3 sequence is CASSNTGTAFF. The CDR3 bases are TGTGCCAGCAGCAACACAGGGACCGCTTTCTTT.